The 27 T cell receptor beta chains given below trace back to one sample, sequenced in a study of shared clonotypes between healthy human individuals. Sequenced by immunoSEQ multiplex PCR; TCRdb stores in-frame clones only, minus some. The profile shows over a million clones, 98% of them singletons. The sequenced sample consisted of naive CD4+ T cells sorted from blood. Described subset: CD45RA+ positively selected. Receptors originate from a man aged 25 to 45 in good health.

The chain couples TRBV6-5 to TRBJ2-7, with 9 bases aligning to TRBD1. The J segment lost 5 bases and the V segment lost 1 base, leaving 6 bases of the junction unmatched. Germline V lookup: CDR1 MNHEY, CDR2 SVGAGI. This CDR3 has 15 amino acids. Here the CDR3 DNA reads TGTGCCAGCAGTTACTTTGGGACAGGGAAAAACGAGCAGTACTTC. Its translation: CASSYFGTGKNEQYF.

The chain combines TRBV14 with TRBJ2-7, with no clear D. Trimming took off 4 bases at V and 3 bases at J, with 10 bases between the two ends. The CDR3 length is 13 residues. The V gene's germline CDR1 is SGHDN and CDR2 FVKESK. This CDR3 reads CASSLSRLYEQYF. CDR3 bases: TGTGCCAGCAGCCTTTCTAGACTCTACGAGCAGTACTTC.

This chain connects TRBV6-1 to TRBJ2-7; TRBD1 might be the D (7 bases). Trimming took off 6 bases at V and 0 bases at J, with 12 bases between the two ends. Germline V lookup: CDR1 MNHNS, CDR2 SASEGT. CDR3 length: 14 residues. Written as DNA, the CDR3 is TGTGCCAGCAGGGCGGGACAGTACTCCTACGAGCAGTACTTC. As protein: CASRAGQYSYEQYF.

In the case of this clone: Other nucleotide sequences in the sample specify the same CDR3. The chain uses TRBV5-1 and TRBJ2-5; tentative D call: TRBD2 (5 bases). The CDR3 spans 14 residues. Germline assignment: CDR1 SGHRS and CDR2 YFSETQ. Trimming pared 0 bases from V and 2 bases from J, leaving 8 bases between. CDR3 coding DNA: TGCGCCAGCAGCTTGGGACTATCACAAGAGACCCAGTACTTC. Protein product: CASSLGLSQETQYF.

The chain has TRBV7-9 and TRBJ2-3; 12 bases match TRBD2. Looked up from germline, CDR1 is SEHNR and CDR2 is FQNEAQ (reference sequence). Trimming removed 3 bases from V and 3 bases from J; junction bases left unmatched: 7. The CDR3 is made up of 17 amino acids. This CDR3 is CASSFRLAGDVTDTQYF. CDR3 in DNA: TGTGCCAGCAGCTTTCGACTAGCGGGAGATGTAACAGATACGCAGTATTTT.

The chain links TRBV7-8 to TRBJ2-7; 11 bases fit TRBD1. Per germline, CDR1 SGHVS and CDR2 FQNEAQ. V was pared by 6 bases and J by 5 bases, with 6 bases of the junction left unmatched. This CDR3 comprises 14 residues. The DNA of the CDR3 is TGTGCCAGCAGACGGGACAGGGGGGACCACGAGCAGTACTTC. This translates into CASRRDRGDHEQYF.

The rearrangement joins TRBV4-1 to TRBJ2-7; D remains unclear. Trimming cost V 1 base and J 5 bases, with 12 bases left between them. The CDR3 loop spans 14 amino acids. Per the germline V gene, CDR1 is MGHRA and CDR2 is YSYEKL. CDR3 in amino acids: CASSQVGFVDEQYF. The DNA of the CDR3 is TGCGCCAGCAGCCAAGTCGGGTTTGTGGACGAGCAGTACTTC.

The rearrangement uses TRBV18 and TRBJ2-7; no reliable D call. Germline values: CDR1 KGHSH, CDR2 LQKENI. The CDR3 spans 16 residues. Between the trimmed V and J ends, which lost 6 bases and 2 bases, there was a span of 20 bases. The CDR3 DNA reads TGTGCCAGCTCCCTGGCGGCCCTCCGGCGGCCCTACGAGCAGTACTTC. Its protein is CASSLAALRRPYEQYF.

The genes are TRBV5-1 and TRBJ1-2; the match to TRBD1 covers 7 bases. Germline trimming cut 0 bases from V and 7 bases from J; bases unmatched to any gene: 9. Looked up from germline, CDR1 is SGHRS and CDR2 is YFSETQ. The length of the CDR3 is 15 residues. This chain's CDR3 is CASSLGTGESRGYTF. Written as DNA, the CDR3 is TGCGCCAGCAGCTTGGGCACAGGGGAATCGCGTGGCTACACCTTC.

This clone has a single count. The V gene is TRBV19, the J gene TRBJ1-4; the D gene is possibly TRBD1 (5 bases). With 6 bases removed from V and 8 bases from J, the gap between germline ends came to 19 bases. The length of the CDR3 is 15 residues. Germline-derived CDR1 and CDR2 are LNHDA and SQIVND (reference sequence). CDR3 coding DNA: TGTGCCAGTAGCGCCACACGTAGCCAGGGAGAAAAACTGTTTTTT. This codes for CASSATRSQGEKLFF.

The gene calls are TRBV5-1 and TRBJ2-1; no firm D call. V was pared by 4 bases and J by 0 bases, with 17 bases between. Per the germline V gene, CDR1 is SGHRS and CDR2 is YFSETQ. This CDR3 spans 17 amino acids. The CDR3 coding sequence is TGCGCCAGCAGCCTAGGGTCGGGCCCGAGCTCCTACAATGAGCAGTTCTTC. The encoded protein is CASSLGSGPSSYNEQFF.

The sample holds one count of this clone. The CDR3 spells CAWCDGTDTQYF. In DNA form, the CDR3 reads TGTGCCTGGTGCGATGGGACAGATACGCAGTATTTT. The chain joins TRBV30 to TRBJ2-3, with D uncertain. The CDR3 has 12 amino acids. Germline values: CDR1 GTSNPN, CDR2 SVGIG (reference sequence). Trimming left V 5 bases short and J 3 bases short, with 9 bases between.

The V gene is TRBV28, the J gene TRBJ2-5, with TRBD2 matching 7 bases. V lost 2 bases, J lost 7 bases, and 13 bases stayed unmatched. This CDR3 has 16 amino acids. Germline V gene lookup returns CDR1 MDHEN and CDR2 SYDVKM. CDR3 in amino acids: CASSLLRSGREGTQYF. CDR3 bases: TGTGCCAGCAGTTTACTTCGTTCGGGCAGGGAGGGGACCCAGTACTTC.

A note on this clone: This same CDR3 is encoded by further DNA sequences in the sample. The chain is built from TRBV14 and TRBJ2-7, with D unresolved. The CDR3 runs to 13 residues. Trimming stripped 1 base from V and 0 bases from J, with 4 bases between. The V gene's germline CDR1 is SGHDN and CDR2 FVKESK. In nucleotides, the CDR3 is TGTGCCAGCAGCCAAGGGCCCTCCTACGAGCAGTACTTC. It codes for CASSQGPSYEQYF.

The CDR3 sequence: CASSHLPGQGSYEQYF. Here the CDR3 DNA reads TGTGCCAGCAGCCACCTCCCTGGACAGGGCTCCTACGAGCAGTACTTC. This chain links TRBV7-8 with TRBJ2-7; 8 bases fit TRBD1. This CDR3 contains 16 residues. Germline V gene data show CDR1 as SGHVS and CDR2 as FQNEAQ. The trim removed 5 bases at V and 0 bases at J, leaving 9 bases unmatched. Full variable domain (missing parts from reference TRBV7-8 and TRBJ2-7): GAGVSQSPRYKVAKRGQDVALRCDPISGHVSLFWYQQALGQGPEFLTYFQNEAQLDKSGLPSDRFFAERPEGSVSTLKIQRTQQEDSAVYLCASSHLPGQGSYEQYFGPGTRLTVT.

The V and J genes are TRBV10-3 and TRBJ2-3; maybe TRBD2 (5 bases). CDR1 is ENHRY, CDR2 SYGVKD, per germline. Trimming removed 6 bases at V and 3 bases at J, with 10 bases between. This CDR3 contains 13 residues. In DNA form, the CDR3 reads TGTGCCATCAGGGGGAGTGAAACAGATACGCAGTATTTT. Translating gives CAIRGSETDTQYF.

The chain couples TRBV4-3 to TRBJ2-6; D not certain. This CDR3 spans 18 amino acids. Per the germline V gene, CDR1 is LGHNA and CDR2 is YSLEER. The germline V and J ends were trimmed by 0 bases and 1 base, with 13 bases remaining between them. CDR3 region: CASSQEAHSLSGANVLTF. The CDR3 DNA sequence: TGCGCCAGCAGCCAAGAGGCACACTCCCTGTCTGGGGCCAACGTCCTGACTTTC.

This clone occurred once. The chain is built from TRBV2 and TRBJ1-2, with D unclear. The V end was cut by 7 bases, the J end by 4 bases, with 13 bases between. CDR3 length: 13 residues. Germline V gives CDR1 SNHLY, CDR2 FYNNEI. The CDR3 coding sequence is TGTGCCAGCAATACAGATTTCGGCTATGGCTACACCTTC. Amino acid sequence: CASNTDFGYGYTF.

A single count supports this clone. The chain uses TRBV10-2 and TRBJ2-7, with D unresolved. The V end was cut by 4 bases, the J end by 5 bases, with 12 bases between. The CDR3 covers 13 residues. Germline CDR1 is WSHSY and CDR2 is SAAADI. CDR3 protein: CASSVLTRDEQYF. CDR3 coding DNA: TGCGCCAGCAGTGTTCTCACACGCGACGAGCAGTACTTC.

The V and J genes are TRBV11-2 and TRBJ2-7, with D perhaps matching TRBD1 (5 bases). The CDR3 length is 14 residues. Germline V lookup: CDR1 SGHAT, CDR2 FQNNGV. Trimming cost V 1 base and J 2 bases, with 9 bases left between them. CDR3 loop: CASSLVTVTYEQYF. The CDR3 DNA reads TGTGCCAGCAGCTTAGTGACAGTAACCTACGAGCAGTACTTC.

The chain joins TRBV5-1 to TRBJ2-4; TRBD2 matches 13 bases. Germline CDR1 and CDR2: SGHRS and YFSETQ. The ends lost 2 bases at V and 3 bases at J; junction bases unmatched: 2. The CDR3 runs to 16 residues. CDR3 DNA sequence: TGCGCCAGCAGCTTCGGGACTAGCGGGATCAAAAACATTCAGTACTTC. Its translation: CASSFGTSGIKNIQYF.

This chain links TRBV30 with TRBJ2-7; D might be TRBD1 (6 bases). V dropped 6 bases and J dropped 5 bases, with 17 bases sitting between them. Germline V lookup: CDR1 GTSNPN, CDR2 SVGIG (reference sequence). CDR3 length: 13 amino acids. The CDR3 region has the DNA TGTGCCTGTCTCCGAACAGGGTTCCACGAGCAGTACTTC. It codes for CACLRTGFHEQYF.

V usage is TRBV18 and J usage is TRBJ2-7; TRBD2 matches 8 bases. From germline, CDR1 is KGHSH and CDR2 LQKENI. Trimming at V came to 4 bases and at J to 1 base, leaving 12 bases not matched to a gene. The CDR3 loop spans 17 amino acids. CDR3 sequence: CASSLNSGLVISYEQYF. CDR3 bases: TGTGCCAGCTCACTCAACTCGGGACTAGTAATATCCTACGAGCAGTACTTC.

V gene TRBV5-1 combines with J gene TRBJ1-5; no reliable D call. CDR3 length equals 12 residues. Deletions cut 0 bases from V and 7 bases from J, with 5 bases between. CDR1 and CDR2 (germline): SGHRS, YFSETQ. CDR3 protein: CASSLEAQPQHF. CDR3 nucleotide sequence: TGCGCCAGCAGCTTGGAGGCGCAGCCCCAGCATTTT. The whole variable domain, remainder taken from reference TRBV5-1 and TRBJ1-5, is KAGVTQTPRYLIKTRGQQVTLSCSPISGHRSVSWYQQTPGQGLQFLFEYFSETQRNKGNFPGRFSGRQFSNSRSEMNVSTLELGDSALYLCASSLEAQPQHFGDGTRLSIL.

This sequence joins TRBV7-2 and TRBJ2-3, with unresolved D. The V and J ends lost 2 bases and 5 bases respectively, with 5 bases between them. The CDR3 spans 12 residues. Looked up from germline, CDR1 is SGHTA and CDR2 is FQGNSA. CDR3 residues: CASSLYQDTQYF. The DNA for the CDR3 is TGTGCCAGCAGCTTATACCAAGATACGCAGTATTTT.

The chain is built from TRBV29-1 and TRBJ2-7; tentative D call: TRBD1 (6 bases). Germline V gene lookup returns CDR1 SQVTM and CDR2 ANQGSEA. This CDR3 comprises 13 residues. Trimming removed 6 bases at V and 2 bases at J, with 14 bases between. For the CDR3, the DNA is TGCAGCGTCCTATCAGGGGATACCTACGAGCAGTACTTC. Its translation is CSVLSGDTYEQYF.

The CDR3 region has the DNA TGTGCCAGCAGTTACCGACAGGGGGGAGTAGCTTTCTTT. Encoded protein: CASSYRQGGVAFF. The V gene is TRBV6-5, the J gene TRBJ1-1, with TRBD1 matching over 9 bases. V dropped 2 bases and J dropped 10; count of bases not matched to a gene: 5. The CDR3 is made up of 13 amino acids. Germline V gene sequence: CDR1 MNHEY, CDR2 SVGAGI.